The TCR beta chain under discussion was sequenced for a study of blood T cells in healthy people across ages. Primed by a sample-barcoded 5' primer and a J-beta primer mix, a second PCR proceeded for 7 to 11 cycles. TCRdb reprocessed the 5' RACE reads with MiXCR, giving one entry per CDR3 protein. The sample holds around 990,000 distinct CDR3 sequences, around two fifths seen once. From germline, CDR1 is ENHRY and CDR2 SYGVKD. Trimming removed 5 bases from V and 4 bases from J, with 15 bases in between. CDR3 size: 15 residues. On this clonotype: No antigen is known for it.

General study findings and limits: Per-million-T-cell TCR beta diversity fell roughly linearly with age. Greater diversity and more naive CD4+ cells were seen in long-lived donors than in aged donors.

The material sequenced was blood. This sequence originates from a man between 18 and 29 years old in good health. The chain recombines TRBV10-3 with TRBJ2-1; tentative D call: TRBD1 (6 bases). CDR3 DNA sequence: TGTGCCATCAGTCCCCCGAGACAGGATTACAATGAGCAGTTCTTC. Its protein is CAISPPRQDYNEQFF.